This TCR beta chain was captured by sequencing in a study of blood T cells in healthy people across ages (dated by TCRdb to 2013 to 2016). About the full investigation: In model experiments, template switching captured roughly one uniquely barcoded TCR beta cDNA molecule for every two T cells. Two additional independent replicas of 1 million unique cDNA reads from the same blood draw were analyzed for two donors (one aged 18 to 30 and one aged 80 or older). Donors of different ages were randomly distributed across sequencing lanes to avoid experimental bias. The donors were divided into four age groups: young (average about 16 years), middle-aged (about 41), aged (about 62) and long-lived (roughly 82). Age-related changes in TCR beta repertoire diversity were measured in the study by deep sequencing normalized with unique cDNA molecular identifiers.

This clonotype has only one observation. What antigen it recognizes has not been identified. One base away there is no much larger clone; base qualities are not given. Evidence from one read is weak. The roughly 39 donors, aged about 6 to 95 years, were systemically healthy Caucasian individuals from Russia. Around 10 milliliters of peripheral blood were collected from each donor into EDTA-treated Vacutainer tubes. Ficoll-Paque density-gradient centrifugation was used to isolate PBMCs, with at least 6.5 million per sample. Total RNA was extracted from PBMCs with Trizol reagent, with at least 5.5 micrograms obtained per sample. For every donor, an aliquot of PBMCs went through flow cytometry to measure the percentages of naive CD45RAhigh/CD27high T cells. General conclusions and limits of the study: Compared with the aged group, more naive CD4+ T cells, fewer expanded clones and increased TCR diversity were shown by the long-lived group, suggesting age selection. Because profiling used bulk unsorted PBMCs, naive and antigen-experienced compartments could not be compared conclusively. A strong correlation was found between observed TCR beta diversity and the percentage of naive T cells measured by flow cytometry. Estimates of total diversity from one million sequenced T cells were regarded as lower bounds and underestimates. As age increased, observed TCR beta diversity per million T cells dropped in a roughly linear way, and a significant reduction was already evident by age 40. The CMV infection status of donors was not known, potentially confounding age-related changes in expanded clonotypes.

The library was obtained by 5' RACE. This sample was sequenced with an Illumina HiSeq 2500. The second PCR ran for roughly 7 to 12 cycles and used a J-beta primer mix along with a sample-barcoded 5' primer. Each TCR beta cDNA molecule received a unique molecular identifier from a template-switch 5' adaptor carrying 12 random nucleotides. Each sample yielded at least 2.5 million CDR3-containing paired-end reads. The Mint cDNA synthesis kit, primed by a TRBC-specific oligonucleotide, was used to synthesize first-strand cDNA from all RNA. All cDNA was treated with uracil-DNA glycosylase and then went through a first 18-cycle PCR with the universal primers M1SS and BC2_uni_R. Per the original workflow: For normalization, 1 million high-quality reads, each with a distinct molecular identifier, were randomly selected from each sample. Reads sharing molecular identifiers were discarded rather than binned into consensus sequences. CDR3 identification, clonotype clustering and error correction used MiTCR with a Q25 quality threshold and the strictest error-elimination algorithm. A nonparametric unseen species model with Euler transformation was used to estimate a lower bound on total TCR beta diversity. TCRdb reprocessing: public reads trimmed at Q25 with fastp, clones called with MiXCR, in-frame beta chains kept. All rows with the same CDR3 protein become a single entry with the most common DNA and genes. TCRdb, not the authors, supplied the V and J calls. The sample yields approximately 730,000 distinct CDR3 sequences; 40% to 45% were counted once. The ten largest clones capture more than 20% of the sample.

The sequence came from a woman aged 60-75 years in good health. Sequenced material: blood.

The CDR3 protein: CASSFIGGHEQYF. The bases read TGCGCCAGCAGCTTTATTGGGGGCCACGAGCAGTACTTC. In this chain, TRBV5-1 is recombined with TRBJ2-5; TRBD1 could be the D gene, as 6 bases match. The J call may be wrong; the DNA end is better matched by TRBJ2-7. The CDR3 has 13 amino acids, counting the end cysteine and phenylalanine. Left in the record is the CDR3 DNA by itself, 39 bases read in frame from the first base. The germline V gene yields SGHRS for CDR1 and YFSETQ for CDR2.